The clone carrying this TCR beta chain was observed a single time. What it binds is unknown. The junction departs from germline at one end; a sequencing error may be responsible. Germline assignment: CDR1 MNHNS and CDR2 SASEGT. The CDR3 spans 14 residues. This specimen belongs to a study of cytomegalovirus exposure and HLA in healthy donors. The wider study: HLA-typed donors were the source of approximately 88 million unique TCRs held in an early data release. Study results and caveats: Per a prior analysis, the majority of TCR beta V segments were productive roughly 87% or roughly 30% of the time. It was reported that TCR beta sequences correctly inferred the HLA-A and HLA-B alleles for most subjects. It was reported in a later analysis that an Asian-associated ancestry cluster showed fewer N-insertions than the approximately 670-donor mean.

Both 60 Vbeta primers and 13 Jbeta primers went into the PCR. Sequencing was performed with immunoSEQ multiplex PCR; in TCRdb, only in-frame clones are kept and a portion is missing. The sample lists 200,000 or so clones, over 65% occurring once. The rearrangement uses TRBV6-1 and TRBJ2-1; no firm D call. What was sequenced was PBMCs. The sequence was collected from a man aged 18 to 29 in good health and CMV-seronegative. CDR3 loop: CASSEGPALNGQFF. CDR3 DNA sequence: TGTGCCAGCAGTGAAGGTCCAGCGTTAAATGGGCAGTTCTTC.